The entry that follows covers one TCR beta chain sequence. The antigen remains unidentified. This entry is derived from a study of response to subunit inactivated influenza vaccine. The ends were cut back, 3 bases at V and 6 bases at J, with 8 bases in the middle. Germline assignment: CDR1 MNHNS and CDR2 SASEGT. The CDR3 is 13 residues long. MiXCR, applied by TCRdb to the RT-PCR reads, yields one record per CDR3 protein. This table holds under 750,000 distinct CDR3 sequences, about 10% found once. Study-wide points: Every seasonal influenza vaccination brings in few new T cells, the authors suggested.

The genes are TRBV6-1 and TRBJ2-2; either TRBD1 or TRBD2 may fit D (5 bases each). This TCR derives from a man aged 45-65 years who received an inactivated influenza vaccine. The sequencing used PBMCs from blood, collected on the day of vaccination. CDR3 sequence: CASSDWDAGELFF. CDR3 coding DNA: TGTGCCAGCAGTGATTGGGACGCCGGGGAGCTGTTTTTT.